This TCR beta chain was recovered during a study of early T cells in non-severe SARS-CoV-2 infection. For the study at large: It was bulk RNA from unsorted whole blood that was sequenced, and the chains were unpaired.

Individual cDNA molecules each received unique molecular identifiers attached to them. From the 5' RACE reads, TCRdb called clonotypes with MiXCR, one entry per CDR3 protein. The sample lists around 40,000 distinct CDR3 sequences, 5% to 7% occurring once. The germline V gene has CDR1 KGHSH and CDR2 LQKENI. This CDR3 is built from 18 residues. The J segment lost 4 bases and the V segment lost 6 bases, leaving 17 bases of the junction unmatched. This clonotype was recorded at least ten times. This TCR came from an adult who was a healthcare worker with PCR-confirmed SARS-CoV-2 infection or an uninfected control (not recorded which). The J gene is TRBJ1-1, the V gene TRBV18, with 10 nucleotides matching TRBD1. Sequenced: whole blood. The CDR3 loop reads CASSPRARQGASGTEAFF. DNA of the CDR3: TGTGCCAGCTCCCCGAGGGCCCGACAGGGGGCCAGTGGCACTGAAGCTTTCTTT.